The present entry profiles one TCR beta chain with its context. Antigen unknown. The data originate from a study of cytomegalovirus exposure and HLA in healthy donors. Study-wide points: It emerged from a later analysis that several of the most significant clusters appeared to be linked to common viral pathogens.

PCR amplification relied on 60 Vbeta primers (plus 13 Jbeta primers). This table comes from immunoSEQ multiplex PCR, and its TCRdb copy is limited to in-frame clones, with some not included. The sample carries almost 65,000 clones, roughly 80% recorded once. Germline V gives CDR1 SGHTA, CDR2 FQGNSA. Trimming took off 5 bases at V and 1 base at J, with 9 bases between the two ends. This CDR3 has 13 residues. This rearrangement joins TRBV7-2 to TRBJ2-7; perhaps TRBD2 as D (5 bases). Sequenced input: PBMCs. The clonotype was recovered from a male donor in good health and CMV-seropositive. As DNA, the CDR3 is TGTGCCAGCAGCAAGGACTTTTCCTACGAGCAGTACTTC. Translation gives CASSKDFSYEQYF.